This is a list of T cell receptor beta chains from one sample in a study of blood T cell repertoires in COVID-19. Using immunoSEQ multiplex PCR, the repertoire was profiled, and TCRdb retains in-frame clones only, with some absent. The sample has approximately 290,000 clones; approximately 92% are singletons. The sample consisted of PBMCs or T cells enriched from blood (not recorded which). The receptors originated from a young woman who had recovered from COVID-19. CDR3s include the opening cysteine and the closing phenylalanine or tryptophan. Fields, in order: D gene, J gene, V gene, clone size, CDR3 protein, CDR3 DNA. D genes are given only for firm matches. Size values are once, few and many counts, or a class for expanded clones, and some rows have none.

>TRBD1|TRBJ1-1|TRBV29-1|.
CSARDRNTEAFF
TGCAGCGCCAGGGACAGGAACACTGAAGCTTTCTTT
>TRBD1|TRBJ2-3|TRBV9|once
CASSEGTGGSTDTQYF
TGTGCCAGCAGCGAGGGGACAGGGGGCAGCACAGATACGCAGTATTTT
>.|TRBJ2-3|TRBV14|.
CASSLPSGFEYF
TGTGCCAGCAGCCTCCCCTCGGGTTTCGAGTATTTT
>TRBD2|TRBJ2-3|TRBV5-1|.
CASSLTPGLAGGDTQYF
TGCGCCAGCAGCTTGACTCCGGGACTAGCGGGAGGAGATACGCAGTATTTT
>.|TRBJ1-6|TRBV18|once
CASSRAGNSPLHF
TGTGCCAGCTCCAGGGCGGGGAATTCACCCCTCCACTTT
>TRBD2|TRBJ2-5|TRBV5-5|.
CASSYRLAGQETQYF
TGTGCCAGCAGCTATAGACTAGCGGGACAAGAGACCCAGTACTTC
>.|TRBJ1-5|TRBV12-3/TRBV12-4|.
CASRGGRTGPQHF
TGTGCCAGCAGGGGGGGAAGGACGGGGCCCCAGCATTTT
>TRBD2|TRBJ2-1|TRBV24-1|.
CATTGREGGYNEQFF
TGTGCCACCACCGGGCGGGAGGGGGGTTACAATGAGCAGTTCTTC
>TRBD2|TRBJ2-3|TRBV28|once
CASSLGSGSADTQYF
TGTGCCAGCAGTTTAGGAAGCGGGAGTGCAGATACGCAGTATTTT
>.|TRBJ2-3|TRBV27|.
CATGPSVLVNTDTQYF
TGTGCAACAGGCCCTTCCGTTCTGGTGAACACAGATACGCAGTATTTT
>.|TRBJ1-2|TRBV29-1|.
CSVEDPGGYGYTF
TGCAGCGTTGAAGATCCCGGGGGCTATGGCTACACCTTC
>.|TRBJ2-3|TRBV5-1|.
CASSLGGGLSTDTQYF
TGCGCCAGCAGCTTGGGTGGGGGCCTATCCACAGATACGCAGTATTTT
>TRBD1|TRBJ2-2|TRBV2|.
CASRSTGGGTGELFF
TGTGCCAGCAGGTCCACAGGGGGCGGCACCGGGGAGCTGTTTTTT
>.|TRBJ1-5|TRBV28|.
CASSLGTGHFKSQHF
TGTGCCAGCAGTTTGGGGACTGGACATTTCAAGTCCCAGCATTTT
>TRBD1|TRBJ2-1|TRBV2|.
CASSDRGVSNEQFF
TGTGCCAGCTCCGACAGGGGTGTTTCCAATGAGCAGTTCTTC
>TRBD1|TRBJ1-3|TRBV9|.
CASSSSIYRGGNTIYF
TGTGCCAGCAGCTCGAGTATTTACAGGGGCGGAAACACCATATATTTT
>.|TRBJ2-5|TRBV10-1|.
CASSESGRDGETQYF
TGCGCCAGCAGTGAGTCTGGGCGGGATGGCGAGACCCAGTACTTC
>TRBD1|TRBJ1-6|TRBV13|.
CASSSRQGDYNSPLHF
TGTGCCAGCAGCTCAAGACAGGGCGACTATAATTCACCCCTCCACTTT
>TRBD2|TRBJ2-7|TRBV3-1/TRBV3-2|.
CASSPSLAGGANEQYF
TGTGCCAGCAGCCCTTCCCTAGCGGGAGGAGCGAACGAGCAGTACTTC
>.|TRBJ2-7|TRBV6-2/TRBV6-3|.
CASSYLEESYEQYF
TGTGCCAGCAGTTATTTGGAGGAATCCTACGAGCAGTACTTC
>.|TRBJ2-7|TRBV7-9|.
CASSADGGRSEQYF
TGTGCCAGCAGCGCGGATGGGGGGAGGAGCGAGCAGTACTTC
>.|TRBJ1-6|TRBV6-4|.
CASSDSSNSPLHF
TGTGCCAGCAGTGACTCGAGTAACTCACCCCTCCACTTT
>TRBD1|TRBJ1-6|TRBV28|few
CASSPGTGLSPLHF
TGTGCCAGCAGTCCCGGGACAGGGCTTTCACCCCTCCACTTT
>.|TRBJ1-4|TRBV7-2|.
CASSLAQGSLFF
TGTGCCAGCAGCTTAGCACAGGGCTCACTGTTTTTT
>TRBD2|TRBJ2-1|TRBV7-9|.
CASSLITSGILYNEQFF
TGTGCCAGCAGCTTAATAACTAGCGGGATCCTCTACAATGAGCAGTTCTTC
>TRBD1|TRBJ2-1|TRBV19|.
CASTGQGAGNEQFF
TGTGCCAGTACCGGACAGGGGGCAGGGAATGAGCAGTTCTTC
>TRBD2|TRBJ2-7|TRBV28|.
CASSPGASGRGEQYF
TGTGCCAGCAGTCCAGGGGCTAGCGGGAGGGGCGAGCAGTACTTC
>.|TRBJ2-5|TRBV5-6|.
CASSSFTRAGVFSETQYF
TGTGCCAGCAGCTCTTTTACTCGGGCGGGCGTTTTTAGCGAGACCCAGTACTTC
>.|TRBJ2-3|TRBV7-2|.
CASSLRGLVDTASTDTQYF
TGTGCCAGCAGCTTAAGGGGCCTTGTCGACACCGCTAGCACAGATACGCAGTATTTT
>.|TRBJ1-3|TRBV11-2|.
CASSLPRTVGNTIYF
TGTGCCAGCAGCTTACCACGGACAGTTGGAAACACCATATATTTT
>TRBD1|TRBJ2-3|TRBV12-5|.
CASGVDRALDTQYF
TGTGCTAGTGGTGTAGACAGGGCCCTAGATACGCAGTATTTT
>.|TRBJ1-5|TRBV4-3|.
CASSPRANQPQHF
TGCGCCAGCAGCCCAAGAGCAAATCAGCCCCAGCATTTT
>TRBD2|TRBJ2-1|TRBV19|.
CASRISGRAYNEQFF
TGTGCCAGTAGGATTAGCGGGAGGGCCTACAATGAGCAGTTCTTC
>TRBD1|TRBJ1-2|TRBV27|.
CASSSGTGNGYTF
TGTGCCAGCAGTTCAGGGACAGGGAATGGCTACACCTTC
>TRBD2|TRBJ2-2|TRBV7-3|.
CATGGAANTGELFF
TGTGCCACCGGGGGGGCGGCGAACACCGGGGAGCTGTTTTTT
>TRBD1|TRBJ1-2|TRBV28|.
CASSTGTDYGYTF
TGTGCCAGCAGCACCGGGACAGACTATGGCTACACCTTC
>TRBD1|TRBJ2-1|TRBV24-1|.
CATTTDRGLKNEQFF
TGTGCCACCACCACCGACAGGGGGCTTAAGAATGAGCAGTTCTTC
>TRBD1|TRBJ2-7|TRBV27|.
CASSLIGGQGYEQYF
TGTGCCAGCAGCCTAATAGGGGGACAGGGCTACGAGCAGTACTTC
>.|TRBJ1-2|TRBV28|once
CASSLRTEIFRYTF
TGTGCCAGCAGTTTAAGAACAGAGATTTTTCGCTACACCTTC
>TRBD1|TRBJ1-1|TRBV5-6|.
CASSGDRGTEAFF
TGTGCCAGCAGCGGAGACAGGGGCACTGAAGCTTTCTTT
>TRBD1|TRBJ1-5|TRBV19|.
CASSIGQGASNQPQHF
TGTGCCAGTAGTATTGGTCAGGGGGCCAGCAATCAGCCCCAGCATTTT
>TRBD1|TRBJ2-7|TRBV29-1|.
CSVGTAYEQYF
TGCAGCGTAGGGACAGCCTACGAGCAGTACTTC
>.|TRBJ1-2|TRBV3-1/TRBV3-2|.
CASSPSPGSHGYTF
TGTGCCAGCAGCCCTTCTCCGGGGTCCCATGGCTACACCTTC
>TRBD1|TRBJ2-7|TRBV19|.
CASSTQRTGIGEQYF
TGTGCCAGTAGCACACAGAGGACAGGAATAGGCGAGCAGTACTTC
>TRBD2|TRBJ2-7|TRBV27|.
CASSLSGGGYEQYF
TGTGCCAGCAGTTTATCCGGGGGGGGCTACGAGCAGTACTTC
>TRBD2|TRBJ2-1|TRBV27|.
CASSSIIGTSGTYEQFF
TGTGCCAGCAGCTCTATTATTGGGACTAGCGGGACGTATGAGCAGTTCTTC
>TRBD2|TRBJ2-7|TRBV18|.
CASSPPGLALSEQYF
TGTGCCAGCTCACCACCGGGACTAGCGCTGAGCGAGCAGTACTTC
>TRBD1|TRBJ2-2|TRBV9|.
CASSVTGTGTGELFF
TGTGCCAGCAGCGTAACCGGGACAGGGACCGGGGAGCTGTTTTTT
>.|TRBJ1-4|TRBV19|.
CASRYRATNEKLFF
TGTGCCAGTAGATACAGGGCAACTAATGAAAAACTGTTTTTT
>TRBD1|TRBJ1-5|TRBV28|.
CASRQRTGGVGNQPQHF
TGTGCCAGCAGACAACGGACAGGGGGCGTTGGTAATCAGCCCCAGCATTTT
>TRBD2|TRBJ2-2|TRBV5-1|.
CASSRTSGSSGELFF
TGCGCCAGCAGCCGGACTAGCGGGAGTTCCGGGGAGCTGTTTTTT
>.|TRBJ1-3|TRBV27|few
CASSLYGTLSSGNTIYF
TGTGCCAGCAGTTTATATGGGACACTGAGCTCTGGAAACACCATATATTTT
>.|TRBJ1-2|TRBV7-9|.
CASRFGGANYGYTF
TGTGCCAGCAGGTTTGGAGGAGCTAACTATGGCTACACCTTC
>.|TRBJ2-7|TRBV30|few
CARGTAYEQYF
TGTGCCCGGGGGACAGCCTACGAGCAGTACTTC
>TRBD2|TRBJ2-2|TRBV4-3|once
CASSQAVGTSGNPGELFF
TGCGCCAGCAGCCAAGCAGTGGGGACTAGCGGGAACCCCGGGGAGCTGTTTTTT
>.|TRBJ1-3|TRBV30|.
CAWSVQSSGNTIYF
TGTGCCTGGAGTGTACAATCCTCTGGAAACACCATATATTTT